Detailed here is one TCR beta chain. This sample holds PBMCs from roughly 10 ml fresh peripheral blood. Amplified TCR beta CDR3 regions derived from RNA transcripts. First-round RT-PCR with HTBI primers amplified the TCR CDR3 region. In TCRdb, the multiplex PCR reads were re-called with MiXCR into one record per CDR3 protein. The profile covers some 620,000 distinct CDR3 sequences, with under 20% appearing a single time and 3.8% taken by the ten largest. Germline V gene sequence: CDR1 GTSNPN, CDR2 SVGIG (reference sequence). This CDR3 has 11 residues. V dropped 1 base and J dropped 8 bases, with 5 bases sitting between them. The data belong to a study of T cells in Graves' hyperthyroidism and ophthalmopathy.

This clonotype was obtained from a woman under 40 with Graves' hyperthyroidism. The gene calls are TRBV30 and TRBJ2-2; D gene unclear. Sequenced input: blood. DNA of the CDR3: TGTGCCTGGAGTGGGGCAGGGGAGCTGTTTTTT. Its protein is CAWSGAGELFF.